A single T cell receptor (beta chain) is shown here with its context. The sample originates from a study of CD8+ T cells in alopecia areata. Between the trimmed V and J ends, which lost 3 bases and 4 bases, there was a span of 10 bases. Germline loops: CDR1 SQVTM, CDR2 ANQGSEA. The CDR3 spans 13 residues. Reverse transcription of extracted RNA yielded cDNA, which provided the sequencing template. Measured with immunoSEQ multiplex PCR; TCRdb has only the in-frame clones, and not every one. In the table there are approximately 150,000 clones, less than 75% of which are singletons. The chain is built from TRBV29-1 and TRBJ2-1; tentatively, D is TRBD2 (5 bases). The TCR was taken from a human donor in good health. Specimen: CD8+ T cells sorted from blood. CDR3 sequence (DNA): TGCAGCGTTGACAGACCGGGGTACAATGAGCAGTTCTTC. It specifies CSVDRPGYNEQFF.